The rows below give T cell receptor beta chains drawn from one sample of a study of identical twins. TCRdb re-called the 5' RACE reads with MiXCR, one entry per CDR3 protein. The sample has 690,000 or so distinct CDR3 sequences, 8.6% seen once. This sample also appeared in a second study, on yellow fever vaccine responses in identical twins.

The material sequenced was PBMCs. Receptor source: a woman aged 18-29 years in good health. Both conserved end residues are part of each CDR3. A D gene is named only where the DNA matches it firmly. A clone size is listed for some rows: how often the clone was seen (once, few, many), or a class if it is expanded.

TRBJ2-4 | TRBV12-3/TRBV12-4 | - | few | TGTGCCAGCAGTTTAGGTCTCATTCAGTACTTC | CASSLGLIQYF
TRBJ2-7 | TRBV29-1 | TRBD2 | few | TGCAGCGCCCTGGGGTCCGGCGGGAGCTCCTACGAGCAGTACTTC | CSALGSGGSSYEQYF
TRBJ2-7 | TRBV27 | - | many | TGTGCCAGCAGTCTGATGGGGCCAGCCGAGCAGTACTTC | CASSLMGPAEQYF
TRBJ2-3 | TRBV9 | TRBD2 | few | TGTGCCAGCAGCCTAGCGGGGGTTCAAGATACGCAGTATTTT | CASSLAGVQDTQYF
TRBJ2-1 | TRBV7-2 | - | many | TGTGCCAGCAGCTTAGAAACCTTTTACAATGAGCAGTTCTTC | CASSLETFYNEQFF
TRBJ2-7 | TRBV4-2 | - | - | TGTGCCAGCAGCCAAGAAAAGGGGGCCTACGAGCAGTACTTC | CASSQEKGAYEQYF
TRBJ2-7 | TRBV7-9 | TRBD2 | - | TGTGCCAGCAGCTTAGCCGGAGCGGGAGGAGTCGAGCAGTACTTC | CASSLAGAGGVEQYF
TRBJ1-2 | TRBV7-3 | TRBD1 | few | TGTGCCAGCAGCCTTACCCGGGACAGCCATGGCTACACCTTC | CASSLTRDSHGYTF
TRBJ1-1 | TRBV5-1 | - | many | TGCGCCAGCAGCTGGTCCTCCGGGACATTAAACACTGAAGCTTTCTTT | CASSWSSGTLNTEAFF
TRBJ2-5 | TRBV20-1 | - | - | TGCAGTGCGGCCGGGCAAGAGACCCAGTACTTC | CSAAGQETQYF
TRBJ2-5 | TRBV6-1 | - | - | TGTGCCAGCAGCCTCGCTGGGGGGGCCGGGCAAGAGACCCAGTACTTC | CASSLAGGAGQETQYF
TRBJ1-1 | TRBV6-5 | - | few | TGTGCCAGCTGGAAGGTAGGGGCGGCGGCTTTCTTT | CASWKVGAAAFF
TRBJ2-7 | TRBV29-1 | - | - | TGCAGCGTTTGGACGGGATACGAGCAGTACTTC | CSVWTGYEQYF
TRBJ2-7 | TRBV7-6 | TRBD2 | few | TGTGCCAGCGATAGCGGGAGAGGGTCCTACGAGCAGTACTTC | CASDSGRGSYEQYF
TRBJ2-3 | TRBV5-5 | TRBD2 | - | TGTGCCAGCAGGGAGTTCCATAGCGGGGCCACCTTCACCGATACGCAGTATTTT | CASREFHSGATFTDTQYF
TRBJ2-5 | TRBV5-1 | TRBD2 | few | TGCGCCAGCAGCGTCGGGACTAGCGACACCGGGACCCAGTACTTC | CASSVGTSDTGTQYF
TRBJ1-5 | TRBV3-1 | TRBD1 | - | TGTGCCAGCAGCCGCCGGGACAGGGAGCCCCAGCATTTT | CASSRRDREPQHF
TRBJ2-1 | TRBV6-5 | - | few | TGTGCCAGCAGTTGGACAGCCTCCTACAATGAGCAGTTCTTC | CASSWTASYNEQFF
TRBJ2-2 | TRBV10-2 | - | many | TGCGCCAGCAACTCCCGGGAGAACACCGGGGAGCTGTTTTTT | CASNSRENTGELFF
TRBJ2-5 | TRBV6-1 | - | - | TGTGCCAGCAGAGCTTCGGAGACAGGAGGGCAAGAGACCCAGTACTTC | CASRASETGGQETQYF
TRBJ1-2 | TRBV5-1 | TRBD1 | few | TGCGCCAGCAACCAGGGACAGGCATTTGGCTACACCTTC | CASNQGQAFGYTF
TRBJ2-3 | TRBV20-1 | - | many | TGCAGTGCTAGAGTGTCGGGGCAGCCGGCAGATACGCAGTATTTT | CSARVSGQPADTQYF
TRBJ2-7 | TRBV12-3/TRBV12-4 | - | - | TGTGCCAGCAATTATTATGGCGGTCTCTACGAGCAGTACTTC | CASNYYGGLYEQYF
TRBJ2-5 | TRBV6-1 | - | few | TGTGCCAGCACGAAGGGCCTCTATGAGACCCAGTACTTC | CASTKGLYETQYF
TRBJ2-2 | TRBV19 | - | few | TGTGCCAGCGACAGTGGCACCGGGGAGCTGTTTTTT | CASDSGTGELFF
TRBJ2-2 | TRBV3-1 | - | - | TGTGCCAGCAGCCAAGTTGGCAGGGTGGACACCGGGGAGCTGTTTTTT | CASSQVGRVDTGELFF
TRBJ2-2 | TRBV11-2 | - | - | TGTGCCAGCAGCTTAGATCCCCGCAGGACTTCTTACACCGGGGAGCTGTTTTTT | CASSLDPRRTSYTGELFF
TRBJ2-7 | TRBV28 | - | few | TGTGCCAGCGGGCACGGATCCTACGAGCAGTACTTC | CASGHGSYEQYF
TRBJ2-1 | TRBV20-1 | TRBD1 | - | TGCAGTGCTAGAGTCGGGGACAGGGGGGAAATTGAGCAGTTCTTC | CSARVGDRGEIEQFF
TRBJ2-2 | TRBV27 | - | few | TGTGCCAGCAGACTCCTCCGGGGGCGCGAAACCGGGGAGCTGTTTTTT | CASRLLRGRETGELFF
TRBJ2-1 | TRBV20-1 | - | - | TGCAGTGCCCCGTTGGGTCTCAGGTACAATGAGCAGTTCTTC | CSAPLGLRYNEQFF
TRBJ1-1 | TRBV7-9 | - | few | TGTGCCAGCAGCTTTATCAAGGAGGGAGACACTGAAGCTTTCTTT | CASSFIKEGDTEAFF
TRBJ2-7 | TRBV20-1 | TRBD2 | few | TGCAGTGCGGGTACTAGCGGGGGCGCCTACGAGCAGTACTTC | CSAGTSGGAYEQYF
TRBJ2-1 | TRBV29-1 | TRBD1 | few | TGCAGCGCGACAGGGGGGGGATACAATGAGCAGTTCTTC | CSATGGGYNEQFF
TRBJ2-1 | TRBV4-3 | - | - | TGCGCCAGCAGCCAAGAATTAACGGCCTCCTACAATGAGCAGTTCTTC | CASSQELTASYNEQFF
TRBJ2-1 | TRBV7-9 | - | many | TGTGCCAGCAGCTCTGACACCTTCAGCTCCTACAATGAGCAGTTCTTC | CASSSDTFSSYNEQFF
TRBJ2-7 | TRBV29-1 | - | - | TGCAGCGTCGTTCGGGTGAAAAGTTACGAGCAGTACTTC | CSVVRVKSYEQYF
TRBJ1-5 | TRBV27 | TRBD1 | many | TGTGCCAGCAGTTTATCGGGGACAGTAGGTCAGCCCCAGCATTTT | CASSLSGTVGQPQHF
TRBJ2-1 | TRBV27 | TRBD2 | few | TGTGCCAGCAGGAGGACTAGCGGGAGGATCGATGAGCAGTTCTTC | CASRRTSGRIDEQFF
TRBJ1-6 | TRBV25-1 | TRBD1 | few | TGTGCCAGCAGTGAAGCGACAGGGGTCGGCTCACCCCTCCACTTT | CASSEATGVGSPLHF
TRBJ2-1 | TRBV9 | - | many | TGTGCCAGCAGCGGCTCAAGGGTGGGGAGCTCCTACAATGAGCAGTTCTTC | CASSGSRVGSSYNEQFF